This TCR beta chain was identified during a study of Ad26.COV2.S vaccination and SARS-CoV-2 variants. General observations from the study: The TCR breadth and depth analyses may have produced an underestimate of total T cell responses. After vaccination, reports described spike-specific CD8+ and CD4+ T cell responses as showing substantial breadth.

Assay used: immunoSEQ multiplex PCR; TCRdb lists only in-frame clones, some missing. Here the sample spans 440,000 or so clones, 89% being singletons. This clone showed up just a few times. The antigen is undetermined. This CDR3 region has 12 residues. Germline V CDR1 and CDR2: LGHDT, YNNKEL (reference sequence). Trimming shortened V by 5 bases and J by 8 bases, and 9 bases separated the two germline ends. Described treatment: some 20 received Ad26.COV2.S at low or high dose, single or two shots; 5 received placebo; per-sample allocation not given. Day 63 following the first vaccine or placebo injection was when the samples were taken. The shot given was an Ad26 vector that makes Wuhan-strain SARS-CoV-2 spike.

Material: peripheral blood, obtained in a trial of Ad26.COV2.S vaccine versus placebo. The rearrangement joins TRBV3-1 (or the pseudogene TRBV3-2) to TRBJ1-4; D may be TRBD1 (5 bases). The sequence derives from a person between 18 and 65 years old who received the Ad26.COV2.S COVID-19 vaccine or a placebo. The chain's CDR3 is CASSRGSEKLFF. CDR3 nucleotides: TGTGCCAGCAGCAGGGGAAGCGAAAAACTGTTTTTT.